In this sample, the clone carrying this TCR beta chain turned up a few times. Its antigen is not known. CDR1 is KGHSH and CDR2 is LQKENI in the germline V gene. Trimming removed 6 bases at V and 0 bases at J, with 12 bases between. The CDR3 runs 15 residues. This record comes from a study of naive and memory T cell subsets. General study points: This RNA-based method may be sensitive to activation-related transcript changes.

Ligated cDNA underwent four rounds of PCR with nested alpha and beta constant region primers and SP2. For blood and skin samples, reverse transcription used TCR alpha and beta constant primers. One entry per CDR3 protein, called by TCRdb with MiXCR from the 5' RACE reads. The sample shows more than 60,000 distinct CDR3 sequences, approximately 8% of them seen only once. TCR cDNA received a 3' ligated oligonucleotide that carried a UMI. Whole blood, about 2.5 ml, came from adult healthy volunteers. This chain uses TRBV18 with TRBJ2-1; tentatively, D is TRBD1 (5 bases). The TCR sequence derives from a female donor in good health. The CDR3 DNA sequence: TGTGCCAGCTCTCAAGGGGTAATCTCCTACAATGAGCAGTTCTTC. Protein product: CASSQGVISYNEQFF.